The next 13 T cell receptor beta chains were all read from a single sample in a study of shared clonotypes between healthy human individuals. Some clones are missing from TCRdb's copy, which holds only in-frame ones; the method was immunoSEQ multiplex PCR. The sample holds about 1.5 million clones, roughly 98% seen once. The material sequenced was naive CD4+ T cells sorted from blood. Subset indicated: CD45RA+ positively selected. The receptor set was obtained from a young man in good health.

This clone came up once. This sequence joins TRBV28 and TRBJ1-5, with D maybe TRBD1 (5 bases). There are 14 residues in the CDR3. V lost 5 bases and J lost 6, with 14 bases in between. From germline, CDR1 is MDHEN and CDR2 SYDVKM. CDR3 sequence: CASSGARSSQPQHF. The CDR3 bases are TGTGCCAGCAGTGGGGCTAGGTCAAGTCAGCCCCAGCATTTT.

The chain links TRBV20-1 to TRBJ2-5; the D gene is possibly TRBD1 (6 bases). Germline CDR1 is DFQATT and CDR2 is SNEGSKA (reference sequence). This CDR3 spans 11 amino acids. Trimming removed 1 base at V and 7 bases at J, with 7 bases between. Here the CDR3 DNA reads TGCAGTGCTAGAGTAGGGGGGACCCAGTACTTC. Amino acids: CSARVGGTQYF.

CDR3 protein: CARSPAGACYEQYF. CDR3 coding DNA: TGTGCCAGAAGTCCAGCGGGAGCTTGCTACGAGCAGTACTTC. This sequence joins TRBV5-3 and TRBJ2-7, with TRBD2 matching 8 bases. Being an ORF, TRBV5-3 has a function that is uncertain. The CDR3 covers 14 residues. J gave up 3 bases and V 5 bases, and 7 bases lay outside the gene matches.

The chain links TRBV6-1 to TRBJ2-1; D not certain. Per the germline V gene, CDR1 is MNHNS and CDR2 is SASEGT. The CDR3 is 15 amino acids. V lost 3 bases to trimming and J lost 0 bases, with 9 bases between them. The CDR3 DNA follows: TGTGCCAGCAGTGACCAGACACGCTCCTACAATGAGCAGTTCTTC. Its translation is CASSDQTRSYNEQFF.

This chain connects TRBV28 to TRBJ2-7, with 7 bases fitting TRBD1. CDR1 MDHEN and CDR2 SYDVKM come from the germline V gene. This CDR3 is 12 amino acids long. V lost 7 bases to trimming and J lost 8 bases; unmatched junction nucleotides: 8. In DNA, the CDR3 is TGTGCCAGCACAGGGACAGCTGTAAAGCAGTACTTC. This sequence encodes CASTGTAVKQYF.

This chain links TRBV5-1 with TRBJ1-3; tentative D call: TRBD1 (5 bases). The V end lost 0 bases, the J end lost 3 bases, and 10 bases lay between the germline ends. The CDR3 loop spans 15 amino acids. Germline lookup yields CDR1 SGHRS and CDR2 YFSETQ. CDR3 amino acids: CASSLDGGFGNTIYF. The CDR3 DNA reads TGCGCCAGCAGCTTGGATGGGGGATTTGGAAACACCATATATTTT.

The chain couples TRBV5-1 to TRBJ2-1, with D possibly being TRBD2 (5 bases). Germline V CDR1 and CDR2: SGHRS, YFSETQ. The CDR3 length is 18 residues. The V end lost 0 bases, the J end lost 3 bases, and 19 bases lay between the germline ends. CDR3: CASSLAGDGVGNYNEQFF. In DNA form, the CDR3 reads TGCGCCAGCAGCTTGGCCGGGGATGGTGTAGGGAACTACAATGAGCAGTTCTTC.

A remark on this clone: Within the sample, other DNA sequences also encode this same CDR3. The chain is built from TRBV27 and TRBJ1-5; a weak D match, TRBD1 (6 bases). Trimming took off 2 bases at V and 0 bases at J, with 8 bases between the two ends. The germline V gene encodes CDR1 MNHEY and CDR2 SMNVEV (reference sequence). This CDR3 region has 15 residues. The CDR3: CASSLTGYSNQPQHF. CDR3 coding DNA: TGTGCCAGCAGTTTAACAGGGTATAGCAATCAGCCCCAGCATTTT.

The sample holds one count of this clone. The rearrangement uses TRBV5-1 and TRBJ2-3, with D possibly matching TRBD2 (7 bases). This CDR3 is built from 17 residues. Trimming pared 5 bases from V and 2 bases from J, leaving 21 bases between. Germline V CDR1 and CDR2: SGHRS, YFSETQ. CDR3 loop: CASSIIGGRSLTDTQYF. The CDR3 DNA reads TGCGCCAGCAGTATTATCGGGGGGCGGAGCCTCACAGATACGCAGTATTTT. The variable domain in full, completed from reference TRBV5-1 and TRBJ2-3, reads KAGVTQTPRYLIKTRGQQVTLSCSPISGHRSVSWYQQTPGQGLQFLFEYFSETQRNKGNFPGRFSGRQFSNSRSEMNVSTLELGDSALYLCASSIIGGRSLTDTQYFGPGTRLTVL.

With regard to this clone: Other DNA sequences of this sample code for an identical CDR3. The chain has TRBV5-1 and TRBJ2-1; D not resolved. V dropped 0 bases and J dropped 0 bases, with 7 bases sitting between them. Germline CDR1 and CDR2: SGHRS and YFSETQ. The CDR3 consists of 15 residues. The CDR3: CASSLASSSYNEQFF. In nucleotides, the CDR3 is TGCGCCAGCAGCTTGGCCTCTAGCTCCTACAATGAGCAGTTCTTC.

This clone has a single count. The gene calls are TRBV21-1 and TRBJ1-2; TRBD1, as called in the table, went unchecked against the DNA. TRBV21-1 is noted as a pseudogene. This CDR3 is built from 13 residues. This CDR3 reads CACQGLTNYGYTF. As DNA, the CDR3 is TGTGCCTGCCAGGGGCTAACTAACTATGGCTACACCTTC.

The rearrangement links TRBV6-1 to TRBJ2-5, with D possibly matching TRBD1 (7 bases). The germline V gene has CDR1 MNHNS and CDR2 SASEGT. This CDR3 region has 13 residues. Trimming removed 9 bases from V and 2 bases from J, with 13 bases in between. In nucleotides, the CDR3 is TGTGCCAGTGGAGGGGGCTCGCAAGAGACCCAGTACTTC. It yields the protein CASGGGSQETQYF.

The chain links TRBV5-1 to TRBJ1-1, with D uncertain. There are 14 residues in the CDR3. V lost 2 bases, J lost 4 bases, and 12 bases lay in between. Germline-derived CDR1 and CDR2 are SGHRS and YFSETQ. CDR3 amino acids: CASSLLEWSTEAFF. The CDR3 DNA reads TGCGCCAGCAGCTTACTTGAGTGGAGCACTGAAGCTTTCTTT.